The present entry profiles one TCR beta chain with its context. This entry comes from a study of shared clonotypes between healthy human individuals. Profiling relied on immunoSEQ multiplex PCR, and the TCRdb table lists in-frame clones only, not all of them. In the table there are 2,500,000 or so clones, 93% of which are singletons. CDR1 and CDR2 from the germline V gene are MGHRA and YSYEKL. The CDR3 covers 15 residues. V was clipped by 4 bases and J by 5 bases; unmatched bases: 6. This TCR was sampled from a man younger than 35 in good health. Some clones in this sample may be carry-over from other donors' samples. This chain links TRBV4-1 with TRBJ2-2, with 8 positions matching TRBD1. The sequenced sample was naive CD4+ T cells from PBMCs. Subset denoted: CD45RA+ positively selected. CDR3 bases: TGCGCCAGCAGCCCGGGACAGGCGAGGACCGGGGAGCTGTTTTTT. It yields the protein CASSPGQARTGELFF.